Sequencing of this T cell receptor (beta chain) was carried out in a study of OX40 agonist ivuxolimab in advanced cancers. For the study at large: With a range of roughly 20 to 85, age averaged about 59 years, and 65% to 90% were male. Prior checkpoint blockade (anti-PD-1, anti-PD-L1 or anti-CTLA-4) was permitted; less than 45% had it.

Notes on the study in general: At 0.1 to 3.0 mg/kg and by week 6, CD4+ and CD8+ T cells in the blood had expanded clonally. Expanded clones tended on average to be more numerous among CD8+ T cells than CD4+.

Only in-frame clones appear in the TCRdb table, and some are missing; sequencing was by immunoSEQ multiplex PCR. The sample carries some 97,000 clones, 89% recorded once. The V gene's germline CDR1 is SGHNT and CDR2 YYREEE (reference sequence). The CDR3 sequence is 12 residues long. V was cut by 4 bases and J by 6 bases, with 10 bases left in between. This clone was seen a single time. Its specificity is unknown. The clonotype was recovered from an adult with an advanced solid tumor such as melanoma, head and neck, liver or kidney cancer. The J gene is TRBJ1-1, the V gene TRBV5-4; D is possibly TRBD1 (6 bases). The input for sequencing was CD4+ or CD8+ T cells sorted from blood, taken in a trial of the OX40 agonist ivuxolimab. CDR3 coding DNA: TGTGCCAGCAGCGGGACACGGTCTGAAGCTTTCTTT. It specifies CASSGTRSEAFF.